This T cell receptor (beta chain) stems from a study of beta chain features in type 1 diabetes. Via the markers CD45RO/CCR7/CD25/CD127/CD95/CD27, stem cell-like memory, regulatory, central memory and naive CD4+ cells were sorted. Study-level results: Type 1 diabetes patients had moderately but significantly shorter TCRB CDR3s in all four CD4+ subsets.

This clone is a singleton in its sample. Its antigen is unknown. The whole isolated RNA underwent reverse transcription, so sequencing captured expressed TCRB transcripts. Some clones are missing from TCRdb's copy, which holds only in-frame ones; the method was immunoSEQ multiplex PCR. This table holds around 250,000 clones, 20% found once. V lost 8 bases and J lost 3; bases outside the gene matches: 8. The CDR3 totals 14 residues. CDR1 and CDR2 from the germline V gene are MDHEN and SYDVKM. The V gene is TRBV28, the J gene TRBJ2-7; TRBD1 matches 9 bases. The specimen sequenced was naive CD4+ T cells from blood. The clonotype originates from a middle-aged woman with type 1 diabetes. The CDR3 loop is CASAGTGRFYEQYF. The CDR3 DNA reads TGTGCCAGCGCTGGGACAGGGCGATTCTACGAGCAGTACTTC.